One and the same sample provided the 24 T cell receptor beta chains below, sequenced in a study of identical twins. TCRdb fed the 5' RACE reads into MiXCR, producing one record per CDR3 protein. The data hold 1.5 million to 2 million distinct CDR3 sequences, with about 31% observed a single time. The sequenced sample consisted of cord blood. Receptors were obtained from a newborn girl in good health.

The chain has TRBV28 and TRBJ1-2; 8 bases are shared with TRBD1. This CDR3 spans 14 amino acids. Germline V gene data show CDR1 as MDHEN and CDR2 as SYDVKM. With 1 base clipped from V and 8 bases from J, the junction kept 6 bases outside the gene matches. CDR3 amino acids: CASSLFGQGGGYTF. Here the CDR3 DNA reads TGTGCCAGCAGTTTATTTGGACAGGGTGGGGGCTACACCTTC.

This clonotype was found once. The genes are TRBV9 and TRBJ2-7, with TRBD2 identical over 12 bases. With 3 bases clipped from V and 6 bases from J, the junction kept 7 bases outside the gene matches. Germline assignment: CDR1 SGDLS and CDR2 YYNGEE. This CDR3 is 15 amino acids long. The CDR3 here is CASSARLAGVGEQYF. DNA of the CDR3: TGTGCCAGCAGCGCAAGACTAGCGGGAGTTGGCGAGCAGTACTTC.

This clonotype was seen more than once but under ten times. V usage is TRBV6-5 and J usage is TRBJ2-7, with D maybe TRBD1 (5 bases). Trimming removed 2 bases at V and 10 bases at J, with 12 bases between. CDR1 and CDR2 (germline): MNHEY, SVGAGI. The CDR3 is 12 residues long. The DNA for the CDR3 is TGTGCCAGCAGTTACGGGGCTTATACCCAGTACTTC. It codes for CASSYGAYTQYF.

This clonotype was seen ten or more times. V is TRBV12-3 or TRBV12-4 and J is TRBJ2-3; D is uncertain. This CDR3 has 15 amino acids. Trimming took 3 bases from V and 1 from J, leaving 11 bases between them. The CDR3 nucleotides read TGTGCCAGCAGTTTGAGGTTTCCTGGCACAGATACGCAGTATTTT. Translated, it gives CASSLRFPGTDTQYF.

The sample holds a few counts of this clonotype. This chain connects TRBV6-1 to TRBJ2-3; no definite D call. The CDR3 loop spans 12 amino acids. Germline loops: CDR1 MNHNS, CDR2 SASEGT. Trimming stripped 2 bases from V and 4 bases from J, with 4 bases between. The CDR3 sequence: CASSEYPDTQYF. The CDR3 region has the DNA TGTGCCAGCAGTGAATATCCAGATACGCAGTATTTT.

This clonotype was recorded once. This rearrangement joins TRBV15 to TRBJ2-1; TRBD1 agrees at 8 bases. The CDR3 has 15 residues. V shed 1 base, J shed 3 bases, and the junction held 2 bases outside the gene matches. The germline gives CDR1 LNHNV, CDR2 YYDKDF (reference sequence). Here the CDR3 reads CATSRGQGNYNEQFF. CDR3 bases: TGTGCCACCAGCAGAGGACAGGGGAACTACAATGAGCAGTTCTTC.

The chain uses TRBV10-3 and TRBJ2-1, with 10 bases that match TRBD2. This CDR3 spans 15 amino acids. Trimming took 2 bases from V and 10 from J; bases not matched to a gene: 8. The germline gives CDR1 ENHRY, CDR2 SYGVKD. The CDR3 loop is CAISERTSGSYEQFF. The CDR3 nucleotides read TGTGCCATCAGTGAGAGGACTAGCGGCTCCTACGAGCAGTTCTTC.

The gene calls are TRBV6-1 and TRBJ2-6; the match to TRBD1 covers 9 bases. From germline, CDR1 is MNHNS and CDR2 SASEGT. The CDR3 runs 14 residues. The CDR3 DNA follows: TGTGACAGGGGGCTAAGTGGCGGGGCCAACGTCCTGACTTTC. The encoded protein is CDRGLSGGANVLTF.

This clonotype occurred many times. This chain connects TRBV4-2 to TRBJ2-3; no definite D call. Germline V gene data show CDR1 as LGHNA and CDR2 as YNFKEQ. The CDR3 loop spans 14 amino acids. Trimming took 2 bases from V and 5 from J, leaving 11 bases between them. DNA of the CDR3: TGTGCCAGCAGCCAAAGAACCAAGTTAGATACGCAGTATTTT. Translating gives CASSQRTKLDTQYF.

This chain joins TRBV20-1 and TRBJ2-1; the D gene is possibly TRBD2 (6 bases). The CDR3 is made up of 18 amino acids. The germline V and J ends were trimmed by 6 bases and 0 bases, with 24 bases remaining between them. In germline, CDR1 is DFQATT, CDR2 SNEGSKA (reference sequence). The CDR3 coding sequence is TGCAGTGCCCCCGTGAAGGTTCCTAGCGTCAGCTCCTACAATGAGCAGTTCTTC. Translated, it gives CSAPVKVPSVSSYNEQFF.

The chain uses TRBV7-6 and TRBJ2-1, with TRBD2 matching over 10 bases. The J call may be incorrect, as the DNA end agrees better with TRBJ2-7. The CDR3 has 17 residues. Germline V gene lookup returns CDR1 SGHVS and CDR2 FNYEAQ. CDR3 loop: CASSAGLARGFDNEQYF. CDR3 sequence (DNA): TGTGCCAGCAGCGCGGGACTAGCGAGGGGCTTCGACAATGAGCAGTACTTC.

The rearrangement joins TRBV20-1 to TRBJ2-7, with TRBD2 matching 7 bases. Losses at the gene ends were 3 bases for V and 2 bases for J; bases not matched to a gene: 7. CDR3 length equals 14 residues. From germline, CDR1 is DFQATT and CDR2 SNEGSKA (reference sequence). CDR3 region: CSASFQRGTYEQYF. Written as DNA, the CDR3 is TGCAGTGCTAGCTTCCAGCGGGGAACCTACGAGCAGTACTTC.

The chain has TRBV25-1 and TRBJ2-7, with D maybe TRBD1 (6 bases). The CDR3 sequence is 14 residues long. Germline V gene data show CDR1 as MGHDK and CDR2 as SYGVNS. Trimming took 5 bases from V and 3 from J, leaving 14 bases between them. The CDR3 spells CASSTRQVFYEQYF. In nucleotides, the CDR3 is TGTGCCAGCAGTACTCGACAGGTTTTCTACGAGCAGTACTTC.

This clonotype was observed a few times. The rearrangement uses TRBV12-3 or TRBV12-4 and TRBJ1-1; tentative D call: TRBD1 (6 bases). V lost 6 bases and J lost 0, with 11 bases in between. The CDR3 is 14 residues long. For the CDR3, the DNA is TGTGCCAGCAGGGGGGACACCCTGAACACTGAAGCTTTCTTT. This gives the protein CASRGDTLNTEAFF.

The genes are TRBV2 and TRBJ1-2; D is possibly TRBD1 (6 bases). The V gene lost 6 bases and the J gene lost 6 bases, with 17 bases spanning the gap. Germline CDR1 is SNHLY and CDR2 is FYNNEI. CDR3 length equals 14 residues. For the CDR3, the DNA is TGTGCCAGCAGCCTAACACAGGGAGTAGATGGCTACACCTTC. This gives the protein CASSLTQGVDGYTF.

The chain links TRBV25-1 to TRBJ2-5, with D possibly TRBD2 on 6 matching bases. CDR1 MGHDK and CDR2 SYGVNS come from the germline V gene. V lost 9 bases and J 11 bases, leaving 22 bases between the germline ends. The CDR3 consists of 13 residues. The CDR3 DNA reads TGTGCCAGTCGGGAGACTTTTTACAATGAGCAGTACTTC. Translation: CASRETFYNEQYF.

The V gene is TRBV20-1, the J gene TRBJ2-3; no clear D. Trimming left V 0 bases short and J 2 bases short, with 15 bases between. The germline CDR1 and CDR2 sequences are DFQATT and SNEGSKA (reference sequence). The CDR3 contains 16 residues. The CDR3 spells CSARDSAGLPTDTQYF. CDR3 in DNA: TGCAGTGCTAGAGATTCGGCAGGCCTTCCCACAGATACGCAGTATTTT.

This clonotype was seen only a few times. In nucleotides, the CDR3 is TGCGCCAGCAGGAAGGCCGTCTCGGAGACCCAGTACTTC. It is translated as CASRKAVSETQYF. This chain joins TRBV4-1 and TRBJ2-5; D is ambiguous. V was shortened by 6 bases and J by 5 bases, with 13 bases between the two germline ends. Per the germline V gene, CDR1 is MGHRA and CDR2 is YSYEKL. The CDR3 is 13 amino acids.

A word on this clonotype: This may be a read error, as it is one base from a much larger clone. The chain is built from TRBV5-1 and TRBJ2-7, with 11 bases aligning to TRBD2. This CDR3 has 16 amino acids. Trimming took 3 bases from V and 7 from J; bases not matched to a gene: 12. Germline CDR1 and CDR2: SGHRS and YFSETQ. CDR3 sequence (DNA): TGCGCCAGCAGCTATATACTAGCGGGGGAATACAATGAGCAGTACTTC. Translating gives CASSYILAGEYNEQYF.

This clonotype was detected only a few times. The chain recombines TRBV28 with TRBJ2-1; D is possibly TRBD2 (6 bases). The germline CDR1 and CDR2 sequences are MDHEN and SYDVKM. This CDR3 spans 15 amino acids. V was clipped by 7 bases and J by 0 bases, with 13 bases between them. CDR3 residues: CASTSGQSSYNEQFF. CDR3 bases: TGTGCCAGCACGAGCGGGCAAAGCTCCTACAATGAGCAGTTCTTC.

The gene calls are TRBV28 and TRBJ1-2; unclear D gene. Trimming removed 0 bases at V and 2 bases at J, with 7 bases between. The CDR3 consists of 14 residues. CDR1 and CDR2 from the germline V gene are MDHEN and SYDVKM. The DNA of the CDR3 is TGTGCCAGCAGTTTATGGGCAGAGAACTATGGCTACACCTTC. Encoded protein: CASSLWAENYGYTF.

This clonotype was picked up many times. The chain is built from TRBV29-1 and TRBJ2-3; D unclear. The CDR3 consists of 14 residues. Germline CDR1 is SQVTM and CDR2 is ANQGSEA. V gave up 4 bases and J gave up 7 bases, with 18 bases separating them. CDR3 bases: TGCAGCGTTGTTATTCGGCAGGCGTCATATACGCAGTATTTT. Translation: CSVVIRQASYTQYF.

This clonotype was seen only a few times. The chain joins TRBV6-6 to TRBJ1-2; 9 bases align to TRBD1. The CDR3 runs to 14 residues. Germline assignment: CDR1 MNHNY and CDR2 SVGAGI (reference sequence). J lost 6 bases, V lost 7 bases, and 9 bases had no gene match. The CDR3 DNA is TGTGCCAGCAAAGGTACAGGGGGCATTAATGGCTACACCTTC. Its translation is CASKGTGGINGYTF.

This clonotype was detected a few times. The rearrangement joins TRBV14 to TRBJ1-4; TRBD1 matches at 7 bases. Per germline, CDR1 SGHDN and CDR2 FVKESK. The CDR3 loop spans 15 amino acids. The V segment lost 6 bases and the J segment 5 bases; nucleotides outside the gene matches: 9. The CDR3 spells CASSYFRGSNEKLFF. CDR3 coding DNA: TGTGCCAGCAGTTACTTCAGGGGGAGCAATGAAAAACTGTTTTTT. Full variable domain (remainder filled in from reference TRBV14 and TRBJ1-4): EAGVTQFPSHSVIEKGQTVTLRCDPISGHDNLYWYRRVMGKEIKFLLHFVKESKQDESGMPNNRFLAERTGGTYSTLKVQPAELEDSGVYFCASSYFRGSNEKLFFGSGTQLSVL.